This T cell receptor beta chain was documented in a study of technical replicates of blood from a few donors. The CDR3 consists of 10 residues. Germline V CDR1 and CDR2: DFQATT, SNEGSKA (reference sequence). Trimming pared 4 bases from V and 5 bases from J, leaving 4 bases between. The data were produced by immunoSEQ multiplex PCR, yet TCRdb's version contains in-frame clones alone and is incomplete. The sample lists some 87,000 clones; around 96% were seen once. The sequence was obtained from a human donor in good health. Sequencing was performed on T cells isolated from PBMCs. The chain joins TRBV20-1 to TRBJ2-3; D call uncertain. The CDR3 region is CSAKQDTQYF. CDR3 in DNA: TGCAGTGCTAAGCAAGATACGCAGTATTTT.